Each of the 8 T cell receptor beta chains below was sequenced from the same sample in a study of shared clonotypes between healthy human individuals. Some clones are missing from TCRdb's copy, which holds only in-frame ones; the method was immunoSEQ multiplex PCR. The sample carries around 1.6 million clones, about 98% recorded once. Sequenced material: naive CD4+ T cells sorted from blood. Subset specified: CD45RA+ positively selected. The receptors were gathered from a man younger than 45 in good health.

In nucleotides, the CDR3 is TGTGCCAGCAGCTTGATTACGGAGACCCAGTACTTC. Its translation: CASSLITETQYF. The J gene is TRBJ2-5, the V gene TRBV7-2; D is undetermined. The length of the CDR3 is 12 residues. V was shortened by 3 bases and J by 5 bases, with 7 bases between the two germline ends. Germline-derived CDR1 and CDR2 are SGHTA and FQGNSA.

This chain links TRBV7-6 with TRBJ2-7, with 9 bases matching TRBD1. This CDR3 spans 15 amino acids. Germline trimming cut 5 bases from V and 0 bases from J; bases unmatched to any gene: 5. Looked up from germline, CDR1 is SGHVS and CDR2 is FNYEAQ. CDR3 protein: CASSPETGGSYEQYF. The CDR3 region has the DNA TGTGCCAGCAGCCCAGAGACAGGGGGCTCCTACGAGCAGTACTTC.

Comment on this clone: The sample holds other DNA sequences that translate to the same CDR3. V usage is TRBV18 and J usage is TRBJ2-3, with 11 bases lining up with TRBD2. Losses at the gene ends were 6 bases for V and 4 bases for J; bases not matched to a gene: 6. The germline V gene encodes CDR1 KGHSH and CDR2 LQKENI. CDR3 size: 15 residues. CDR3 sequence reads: CASSPTSGSSDTQYF. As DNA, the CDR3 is TGTGCCAGCTCCCCTACTAGCGGGAGCTCAGATACGCAGTATTTT. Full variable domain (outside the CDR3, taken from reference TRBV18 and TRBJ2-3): NAGVMQNPRHLVRRRGQEARLRCSPMKGHSHVYWYRQLPEEGLKFMVYLQKENIIDESGMPKERFSAEFPKEGPSILRIQQVVRGDSAAYFCASSPTSGSSDTQYFGPGTRLTVL.

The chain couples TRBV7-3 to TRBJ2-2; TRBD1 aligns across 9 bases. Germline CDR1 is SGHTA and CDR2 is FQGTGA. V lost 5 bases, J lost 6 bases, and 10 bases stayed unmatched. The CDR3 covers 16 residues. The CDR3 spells CASSPSGTGNAGELFF. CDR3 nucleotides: TGTGCCAGCAGCCCCTCCGGGACAGGGAATGCCGGGGAGCTGTTTTTT.

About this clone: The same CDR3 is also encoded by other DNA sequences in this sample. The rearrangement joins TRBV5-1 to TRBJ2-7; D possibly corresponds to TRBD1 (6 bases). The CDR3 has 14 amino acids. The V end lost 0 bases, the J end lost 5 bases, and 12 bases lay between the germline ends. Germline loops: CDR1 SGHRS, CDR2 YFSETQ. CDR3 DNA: TGCGCCAGCAGCTTGGCCGGGACAAGCAACGAGCAGTACTTC. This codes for CASSLAGTSNEQYF.

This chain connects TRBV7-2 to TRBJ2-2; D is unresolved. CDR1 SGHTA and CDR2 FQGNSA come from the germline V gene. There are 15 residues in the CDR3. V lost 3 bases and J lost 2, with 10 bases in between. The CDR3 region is CASSFVRKNTGELFF. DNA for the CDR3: TGTGCCAGCAGCTTTGTAAGGAAAAACACCGGGGAGCTGTTTTTT.

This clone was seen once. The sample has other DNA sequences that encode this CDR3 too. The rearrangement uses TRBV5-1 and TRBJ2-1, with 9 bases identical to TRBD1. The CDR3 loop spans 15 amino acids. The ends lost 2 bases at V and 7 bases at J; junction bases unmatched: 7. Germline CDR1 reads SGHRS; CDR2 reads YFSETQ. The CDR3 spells CASSLAGTGSNEQFF. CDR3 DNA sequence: TGCGCCAGCAGCTTAGCCGGGACAGGGTCTAATGAGCAGTTCTTC. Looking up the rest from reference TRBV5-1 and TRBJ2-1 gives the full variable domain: KAGVTQTPRYLIKTRGQQVTLSCSPISGHRSVSWYQQTPGQGLQFLFEYFSETQRNKGNFPGRFSGRQFSNSRSEMNVSTLELGDSALYLCASSLAGTGSNEQFFGPGTRLTVL.

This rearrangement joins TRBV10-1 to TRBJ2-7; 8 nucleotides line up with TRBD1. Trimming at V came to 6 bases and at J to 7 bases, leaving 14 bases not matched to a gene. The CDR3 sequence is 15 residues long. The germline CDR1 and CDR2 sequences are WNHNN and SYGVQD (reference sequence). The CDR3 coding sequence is TGCGCCAGCAGACCATTAAAGCAGGGGGCGTTTGAGCAGTACTTC. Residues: CASRPLKQGAFEQYF.